The sequence of this TCR beta chain was determined in a study of circulating and synovial CD4+ cells in juvenile arthritis. Sequencing used immunoSEQ multiplex PCR; TCRdb keeps in-frame clones, though not all of them. Of fewer than 40,000 clones listed, approximately 92% are singletons. This clone was observed a single time. The J segment lost 4 bases and the V segment lost 1 base, leaving 7 bases of the junction unmatched. The V gene's germline CDR1 is PRHDT and CDR2 FYEKMQ (reference sequence). CDR3 size: 17 residues. Material for sequencing was CD4+ T cells from blood. The V gene is TRBV13, the J gene TRBJ2-6; 7 nucleotides line up with TRBD1. This TCR came from a human donor with juvenile idiopathic arthritis. The chain's CDR3 is CASSLVKGAGGANVLTF. CDR3 DNA: TGTGCCAGCAGCTTAGTAAAGGGGGCAGGGGGGGCCAACGTCCTGACTTTC. Drawing the rest from reference TRBV13 and TRBJ2-6, the complete variable domain is AAGVIQSPRHLIKEKRETATLKCYPIPRHDTVYWYQQGPGQDPQFLISFYEKMQSDKGSIPDRFSAQQFSDYHSELNMSSLELGDSALYFCASSLVKGAGGANVLTFGAGSRLTVL.